The TCR beta chain described here comes from a study of blood T cell repertoires in COVID-19 (TCRdb year 2020). Turning to the overall study: Samples covering the acute and convalescent phases of COVID-19 were provided by collaborators in the United States, Italy and Spain. The repertoires were made available in a free public database intended to serve as a resource for research on the immune response to SARS-CoV-2. Where available, HLA class I and class II types were taken from metadata supplied by the sample provider and were not determined by assay-based typing. The prospective study material was composed of cDNA or gDNA derived from T cells, B-cell-depleted T cells, or PBMCs. The samples were drawn from two sources: the first 160 participants of the ongoing ImmuneRACE study, and 1,000 to 1,500 subjects contributed by 6 global collaborators. Subjects who had been exposed to COVID-19, were actively infected with it, or had recovered from it provided the deeply sampled blood TCRbeta repertoires that made up the dataset. The sample metadata nearly always contained a de-identified subject ID, COVID-19 status, age in years and sex.

Each collaborating institution followed its own protocols to collect whole blood in K2EDTA tubes. For TCRbeta analysis, collaborators shipped samples as frozen whole blood, isolated PBMCs, or DNA extracted from either of those sample types. TCRbeta CDR3 regions were amplified from genomic DNA using the immunoSEQ Assay, a bias-controlled multiplex PCR. In the paper's pipeline: The number of nucleated cells in each sample was estimated by amplification of reference gene primers within the assay. To quantify the absolute abundance of each unique TCRbeta CDR3 rearrangement, sequence reads were collapsed and filtered. For each sample, productive Simpson clonality was calculated by taking the square root of Simpson's diversity index across productive rearrangements. TCRdb re-hosts the immuneACCESS table, in-frame sequences only. Its copies lack some clones; in the studies checked, an unresolved V gene accounts for under half of them, and the cause for the rest is not known. Clonal size and the V and J genes are those of that table, whereas D and trimming came from the DNA. Counted in this sample were 30,000 to 50,000 clones; 85% of them appeared once. The top ten clonotypes cover 9% to 10% of the sample.

Of note for this clone: No cognate antigen has been identified for it. No much larger clonotype is one base removed from it; base qualities were not supplied.

Overall study results and their limits: How much clinical and demographic metadata was included differed by source and by participant, and the metadata was provided uncurated.

The CDR1 and CDR2 encoded by the germline V gene are KGHSH and LQKENI. Relative to germline, V is missing 6 bases and J is missing 8 bases, with 12 bases of the junction outside any gene match. The CDR3 runs 15 residues from the cysteine to the phenylalanine. The only DNA kept is the CDR3, 45 bases in frame from the first base. Recombination linked TRBV18 to TRBJ1-5; a stretch of 8 junction bases matches TRBD1. This receptor was taken from a human donor in a cohort sampled during active COVID-19. Sequencing was performed on peripheral blood. The base sequence is TGTGCCAGCTCGGCTTCAGGGGGCGCCTCGGAGCCCCAGCATTTT. It translates to CASSASGGASEPQHF.